Described below is a single T cell receptor beta chain sequence and its context. Its target is unknown. Germline values: CDR1 MDHEN, CDR2 SYDVKM. The CDR3 length is 12 residues. The sample originates from a study of CXCR3-negative and CXCR3-positive naive CD8 T cells. Study details: The dataset comprises 110 million to 150 million TRB reads in total, with about 1.5 +/- 0.3 million reads per library.

General observations from the study: Naive CXCR3-positive cells had TRB CDR3s more hydrophobic than those of CXCR3-negative naive cells. Naive subsets had comparable surface CD5, so TRB CDR3 properties gauged TCR strength. Diversity ran similarly high across both naive subsets but far lower in memory CD8+ cells.

UMI-labeled 5' RACE yielded the TRB cDNA libraries. With the 5' RACE reads reprocessed, TCRdb shows one record per CDR3 protein and no DNA. Its table lists approximately 59,000 distinct CDR3 sequences. The sample was naive CXCR3+ CD8+ T cells from blood. Regarding subset: CD45RO-CCR7+CD27+CD95- naive CD8+ T cells expressing CXCR3 (TNR3+). The rearrangement links TRBV28 to TRBJ2-1. The TCR sequence derives from a human donor in good health. Some clones in this sample may be carry-over from other donors' samples. The chain's CDR3 is CASSLTANEQFF.